This TCR beta chain was obtained from a study of T cell changes during pregnancy in multiple sclerosis. With 0 bases removed from V and 1 base from J, the gap between germline ends came to 8 bases. Germline lookup yields CDR1 MRHNA and CDR2 SNTAGT. The CDR3 spans 15 residues. Sequencing used immunoSEQ multiplex PCR; TCRdb keeps in-frame clones, though not all of them. Among some 49,000 clones, nearly 90% were seen once, and the ten largest hold approximately 4.9%. The TCR was taken from a female donor in good health, enrolled as a control in a pregnancy study. Source: peripheral blood, taken after pregnancy. This sequence joins TRBV6-4 and TRBJ2-3; D is undetermined. The DNA for the CDR3 is TGTGCCAGCAGTGACTCGTCTACCGGCACAGATACGCAGTATTTT. Translated: CASSDSSTGTDTQYF.